This TCR beta chain was retrieved from a study of blood T cell repertoires in COVID-19. This CDR3 has 14 amino acids. Germline-derived CDR1 and CDR2 are MDHEN and SYDVKM. The V and J ends lost 3 bases and 1 base respectively, with 9 bases between them. Seattle researchers signed up patients amid active infection and tracked them longitudinally. Authors' data handling: Reference gene primer amplification yielded estimated nucleated cell counts. TCRdb's table, derived via immunoSEQ multiplex PCR, lists solely in-frame clones and lacks some. That table gives V, J and clone size, and the DNA gave D and trimming. Of approximately 350,000 clones in the sample, about 86% are singletons; the top ten hold under 8.5%.

This TCR came from a woman aged 55 to 70 with COVID-19, enrolled during active disease. This rearrangement joins TRBV28 to TRBJ1-1, with TRBD1 as a possible D gene (6 bases). The sequenced sample was peripheral blood. The CDR3 sequence is CASSFLTGNTEAFF. CDR3 sequence (DNA): TGTGCCAGCAGTTTCCTGACAGGGAACACTGAAGCTTTCTTT.